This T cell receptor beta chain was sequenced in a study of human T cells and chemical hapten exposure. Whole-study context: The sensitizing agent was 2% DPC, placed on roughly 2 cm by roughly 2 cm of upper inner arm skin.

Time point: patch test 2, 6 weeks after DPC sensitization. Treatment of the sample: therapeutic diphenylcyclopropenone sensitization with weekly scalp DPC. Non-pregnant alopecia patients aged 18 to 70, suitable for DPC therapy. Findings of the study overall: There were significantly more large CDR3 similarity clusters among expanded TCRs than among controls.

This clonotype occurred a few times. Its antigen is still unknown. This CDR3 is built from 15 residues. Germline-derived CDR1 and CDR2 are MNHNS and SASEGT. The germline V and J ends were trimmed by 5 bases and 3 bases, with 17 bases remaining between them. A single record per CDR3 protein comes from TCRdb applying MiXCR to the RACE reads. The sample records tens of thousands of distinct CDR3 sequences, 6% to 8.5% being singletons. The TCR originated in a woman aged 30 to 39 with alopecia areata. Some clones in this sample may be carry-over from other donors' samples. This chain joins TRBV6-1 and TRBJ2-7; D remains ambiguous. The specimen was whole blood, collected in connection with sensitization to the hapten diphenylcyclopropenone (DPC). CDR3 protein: CASSYETGGFYEQYF. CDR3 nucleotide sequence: TGTGCCAGCAGTTACGAGACCGGCGGCTTCTACGAGCAGTACTTC.